The T cell receptor (beta chain) described here comes from a study of shared clonotypes between healthy human individuals. A word on this clone: No antigen is known for it.

Overall study findings and caveats: The rarefaction results pointed to incomplete sorted-subset sequencing despite large depth.

V lost 5 bases to trimming and J lost 3 bases, with 10 bases between them. The germline CDR1 and CDR2 sequences are MNHNY and SVGAGI (reference sequence). The CDR3 extends over 13 amino acids. Assay: immunoSEQ multiplex PCR; the TCRdb copy retains only in-frame clones and omits some. The sample carries about 2.4 million clones, 80% to 95% recorded once. Sequencing was carried out using naive CD4+ T cells from PBMCs. Described subset: CD45RA+ positively selected. The clonotype was recovered from a young man in good health. Some clones in this sample may be carry-over from other donors' samples. This chain connects TRBV6-6 to TRBJ1-2; D gene uncertain. CDR3 sequence reads: CASSTARDYGYTF. The DNA for the CDR3 is TGTGCCAGCAGTACGGCCCGGGACTATGGCTACACCTTC.